The TCR beta chain described here comes from a study of CD8 T cells in Susac syndrome. RNA totalling roughly 0.45 to 1 ug underwent reverse transcription with random hexamers. With immunoSEQ multiplex PCR, TCR beta CDR3 was amplified across 54 Vbeta and 13 Jbeta. TCRdb re-called the immunoSEQ multiplex PCR reads with MiXCR, one entry per CDR3 protein. This sample has about 190,000 distinct CDR3 sequences; around 95% occur once, and the top ten carry about 0.17%. V lost 4 bases, J lost 7 bases, and 7 bases stayed unmatched. The germline gives CDR1 LGHDT, CDR2 YNNKEL (reference sequence). The length of the CDR3 is 15 residues. Regarding the study as a whole: In Susac syndrome, CD8+ expansion was highest in TEMRA and active disease.

Patients with Susac syndrome showed fulfilment of recently defined diagnostic criteria for definite or probable disease. The CD8+ and CD4+ T cells were negatively isolated, with the TEMRA cells enriched by FACS. To note about this clonotype: Antigen unknown.

This chain uses TRBV3-1 with TRBJ2-1; 10 bases map to TRBD2. Sequenced: CD8+ T cells from PBMCs. The TCR was taken from a human donor with Susac syndrome. The CDR3: CASSRESSGGNEQFF. The CDR3 bases are TGTGCCAGCAGCCGCGAGTCTAGCGGGGGTAATGAGCAGTTCTTC.